These 20 T cell receptor beta chains came from one sample sequenced in a study of blood T cells in healthy people across ages. A J-beta primer mix and a sample-barcoded 5' primer were used in a second PCR of roughly 7 to 12 cycles. TCRdb redid the calling of the 5' RACE reads with MiXCR, one entry per CDR3 protein. The data show about 680,000 distinct CDR3 sequences, 45% to 50% seen once. Sequencing input: blood. These receptor sequences come from a woman in her sixties in good health.

The J gene is TRBJ2-5, the V gene TRBV18; the match to TRBD1 covers 11 bases. The DNA end favors TRBJ2-7, so the J call may be wrong. CDR1 is KGHSH, CDR2 LQKENI, per germline. The CDR3 has 15 residues. Written as DNA, the CDR3 is TGTGCCAGCTCACCCTCCCGGGACAGGGGGATCGAGCAGTACTTC. This encodes CASSPSRDRGIEQYF.

This clonotype has at least ten counts. The chain is built from TRBV20-1 and TRBJ1-2, with 10 bases fitting TRBD1. V was pared by 0 bases and J by 3 bases, with 4 bases of the junction left unmatched. The CDR3 extends over 15 amino acids. CDR1 DFQATT and CDR2 SNEGSKA come from the germline V gene (reference sequence). The CDR3 spells CSARDTGQGDYGYTF. The CDR3 bases are TGCAGTGCTAGAGATACCGGACAGGGGGACTATGGCTACACCTTC.

The rearrangement links TRBV7-3 to TRBJ2-3, with 10 positions matching TRBD2. With V trimmed by 6 bases and J by 0 bases, 3 bases remained unmatched. Per germline, CDR1 SGHTA and CDR2 FQGTGA. This CDR3 is 15 amino acids long. The CDR3 sequence: CASRLAGASTDTQYF. CDR3 DNA sequence: TGTGCCAGCAGGCTAGCGGGAGCGAGCACAGATACGCAGTATTTT.

This clonotype occurred a few times. The chain couples TRBV7-8 to TRBJ2-3; TRBD1 matches at 8 bases. J gave up 2 bases and V 5 bases, and 9 bases lay outside the gene matches. This CDR3 spans 16 amino acids. CDR1 and CDR2 from the germline V gene are SGHVS and FQNEAQ. The chain's CDR3 is CASSTRTGTITDTQYF. The DNA of the CDR3 is TGTGCCAGCAGCACCCGGACAGGGACCATCACAGATACGCAGTATTTT.

This chain connects TRBV29-1 to TRBJ2-7; the D is unclear. Near its end, the DNA agrees better with TRBJ2-5, so the J call may be wrong. Germline CDR1 is SQVTM and CDR2 is ANQGSEA. This CDR3 has 11 residues. The CDR3 protein is CSVGPLETQYF. The CDR3 region has the DNA TGCAGCGTTGGGCCCCTGGAGACCCAGTACTTC.

As to this clonotype: An end of the junction does not agree with germline; a read error may underlie this. The rearrangement links TRBV30 to TRBJ2-1; the D is unclear. The CDR3 runs 20 residues. Germline CDR1 GTSNPN, CDR2 SVGIG (reference sequence). The CDR3 reads CAWRLPHHSQQGHYNNEQFF. The CDR3, as DNA: TGCGCCTGGAGACTCCCCCACCACTCGCAACAAGGCCACTACAACAATGAGCAGTTCTTC.

Regarding this clonotype: A much larger clone is a single base away; this may be a read error. The chain uses TRBV5-1 and TRBJ2-5; no clear D. There are 15 residues in the CDR3. In germline, CDR1 is SGHRS, CDR2 YFSETQ. This chain's CDR3 is CASSLIVGYQDTQYF. The DNA for the CDR3 is TGCGCCAGCAGCTTGATCGTGGGGTACCAAGATACCCAGTACTTC.

The chain links TRBV20-1 to TRBJ1-2; possibly TRBD1 for D (6 bases). In germline, CDR1 is DFQATT, CDR2 SNEGSKA (reference sequence). The germline V and J ends were trimmed by 5 bases and 3 bases, with 16 bases remaining between them. CDR3 length: 14 residues. The CDR3, as DNA: TGCAGTGCTCCAGACAGGCCGGGGCACTATGGCTACACCTTC. It specifies CSAPDRPGHYGYTF.

This clonotype was detected a few times. The CDR3 is CASSQDRGSEKLFF. The CDR3 region has the DNA TGTGCCAGCAGCCAAGATCGGGGGAGTGAAAAACTGTTTTTT. The rearrangement links TRBV4-2 to TRBJ1-4; D is perhaps TRBD1 (5 bases). Germline CDR1 and CDR2: LGHNA and YNFKEQ. The CDR3 is 14 residues long. Trimming took off 0 bases at V and 7 bases at J, with 9 bases between the two ends.

In this sample, this clonotype turned up a few times. This rearrangement joins TRBV3-1 to TRBJ2-5; the match to TRBD2 covers 7 bases. Germline CDR1 LGHDT, CDR2 YNNKEL (reference sequence). V lost 4 bases to trimming and J lost 4 bases; unmatched junction nucleotides: 6. This CDR3 contains 14 residues. The CDR3: CASSPTGGAETQYF. The CDR3, as DNA: TGTGCCAGCAGCCCGACGGGGGGTGCAGAGACCCAGTACTTC.

The chain links TRBV20-1 to TRBJ2-3, with a weak D call TRBD2 (6 bases). The germline gives CDR1 DFQATT, CDR2 SNEGSKA (reference sequence). This CDR3 contains 14 residues. Deletions cut 3 bases from V and 6 bases from J, with 16 bases between. The CDR3 DNA reads TGCAGTGCTAGGCTTCGACCCAGCGGGGATACGCAGTATTTT. Protein: CSARLRPSGDTQYF.

This clonotype has just one count. The chain combines TRBV28 with TRBJ2-3; 9 bases map to TRBD2. The trim removed 4 bases at V and 4 bases at J, leaving 6 bases unmatched. The CDR3 totals 15 residues. The germline V gene has CDR1 MDHEN and CDR2 SYDVKM. The CDR3 nucleotides read TGTGCCAGCAGTTCCCTTAGCGGGAGTGCAGATACGCAGTATTTT. As protein: CASSSLSGSADTQYF. The whole variable domain, filled in from reference TRBV28 and TRBJ2-3, reads DVKVTQSSRYLVKRTGEKVFLECVQDMDHENMFWYRQDPGLGLRLIYFSYDVKMKEKGDIPEGYSVSREKKERFSLILESASTNQTSMYLCASSSLSGSADTQYFGPGTRLTVL.

This clonotype was seen more than once but under ten times. The chain joins TRBV20-1 to TRBJ2-7; 9 bases agree with TRBD1. The CDR3 is 14 amino acids. Germline trimming cut 6 bases from V and 2 bases from J; bases unmatched to any gene: 8. Germline assignment: CDR1 DFQATT and CDR2 SNEGSKA (reference sequence). The CDR3, as DNA: TGCAGTGCCTCGGACAGGGGAAATACCTACGAGCAGTACTTC. Translating it yields CSASDRGNTYEQYF.

In this sample, this clonotype turned up a few times. V is TRBV6-1 and J is TRBJ2-3; TRBD2 aligns across 14 bases. Per germline, CDR1 MNHNS and CDR2 SASEGT. The CDR3 runs to 17 residues. The junction had 8 bases not matched to a gene; V was cut back by 6 bases and J by 3 bases. As DNA, the CDR3 is TGTGCCAGCAGACCATCCGGGACTAGCGGGAGAACAGATACGCAGTATTTT. This gives the protein CASRPSGTSGRTDTQYF.

This rearrangement joins TRBV5-1 to TRBJ1-2; TRBD1 might be the D (6 bases). The V and J ends lost 0 bases and 8 bases respectively, with 11 bases between them. The length of the CDR3 is 13 residues. In germline, CDR1 is SGHRS, CDR2 YFSETQ. CDR3 region: CASSLVRGQGYTF. The CDR3 region has the DNA TGCGCCAGCAGCTTGGTCAGGGGACAAGGCTACACCTTC.

This clonotype showed up just a few times. This rearrangement joins TRBV27 to TRBJ2-7, with TRBD2 matching over 13 bases. The length of the CDR3 is 17 residues. Germline V lookup: CDR1 MNHEY, CDR2 SMNVEV (reference sequence). J was trimmed by 3 bases and V by 5 bases; bases with no gene match: 10. The DNA of the CDR3 is TGTGCCAGCAGTCCCGGACTAGCGGGAGTGGGTCTCTACGAGCAGTACTTC. Its protein product is CASSPGLAGVGLYEQYF.

The V and J genes are TRBV15 and TRBJ2-5, with 14 bases lining up with TRBD2. The ends lost 3 bases at V and 5 bases at J; junction bases unmatched: 2. The CDR3 sequence is 15 residues long. Germline V gene data show CDR1 as LNHNV and CDR2 as YYDKDF (reference sequence). CDR3 loop: CATSRGLAGVETQYF. The CDR3 DNA sequence: TGTGCCACCAGCAGGGGACTAGCGGGAGTGGAGACCCAGTACTTC.

This clonotype was detected a few times. This chain links TRBV5-5 with TRBJ2-5; D not certain. The J call is uncertain, as TRBJ2-7 better fits the DNA end. The CDR3 length is 15 residues. Germline V lookup: CDR1 SGHKS, CDR2 YYEKEE (reference sequence). CDR3 protein: CASSLIAGRTSEQYF. The CDR3 bases are TGTGCCAGCAGCTTGATAGCCGGGCGAACGAGCGAGCAGTACTTC.

The chain combines TRBV12-3 or TRBV12-4 with TRBJ2-1; the match to TRBD2 covers 11 bases. Trimming took 6 bases from V and 9 from J; bases not matched to a gene: 7. The CDR3 is 14 amino acids. The CDR3 sequence: CASSPTSGSGEQFF. In nucleotides, the CDR3 is TGTGCCAGCAGCCCAACTAGCGGGAGTGGTGAGCAGTTCTTC.

The rearrangement joins TRBV7-2 to TRBJ2-5; TRBD1 is a possible D gene (5 bases). The V end lost 4 bases, the J end lost 1 base, and 16 bases lay between the germline ends. From germline, CDR1 is SGHTA and CDR2 FQGNSA. This CDR3 has 16 amino acids. The CDR3, as DNA: TGTGCCAGCAGCTCCGCAGGGTGGGGTCCCCAAGAGACCCAGTACTTC. Its protein is CASSSAGWGPQETQYF.